A selection of T cell receptor beta chains follows, all from one sample in a study of Ad26.COV2.S vaccination and SARS-CoV-2 variants. Here immunoSEQ multiplex PCR was the method, and the copy in TCRdb shows in-frame clones only, minus some. The sample has about 350,000 clones; about nine tenths are singletons. Sequencing used peripheral blood, obtained in a trial of Ad26.COV2.S vaccine versus placebo. These receptors all come from a person aged 18 to 65 who received the Ad26.COV2.S COVID-19 vaccine or a placebo. Both conserved end residues are part of each CDR3. A D gene is named only where the DNA matches it firmly. Size is stated for part of the rows, as once, few or many counts, or as a class when the clone is expanded.

size: -
D: -
J: TRBJ2-3
V: TRBV11-2
CDR3: CASSLGVGSRADTQYF
DNA: TGTGCCAGCAGCTTAGGGGTAGGGAGTCGCGCAGATACGCAGTATTTT

size: few
D: -
J: TRBJ1-3
V: TRBV6-5
CDR3: CASSYSRGSGNTIYF
DNA: TGTGCCAGCAGTTACTCGCGGGGTTCTGGAAACACCATATATTTT

size: -
D: -
J: TRBJ2-7
V: TRBV7-9
CDR3: CASSFDLGSYEQYF
DNA: TGTGCCAGCAGCTTCGATCTGGGCAGCTACGAGCAGTACTTC

size: once
D: -
J: TRBJ1-5
V: TRBV4-3
CDR3: CASSQDGQNNQPQHF
DNA: TGCGCCAGCAGCCAAGATGGCCAAAACAATCAGCCCCAGCATTTT

size: -
D: -
J: TRBJ1-5
V: TRBV28
CDR3: CASRLRSLPPQHF
DNA: TGTGCCAGCAGATTGAGGTCCCTTCCGCCCCAGCATTTT

size: few
D: -
J: TRBJ2-3
V: TRBV7-6
CDR3: CASSPSGGGIGDTQYF
DNA: TGTGCCAGCAGTCCATCTGGTGGGGGGATAGGAGATACGCAGTATTTT

size: -
D: TRBD2
J: TRBJ2-1
V: TRBV5-4
CDR3: CASSSKREGKGNEQFF
DNA: TGTGCCAGCAGCTCCAAGCGGGAGGGGAAGGGCAATGAGCAGTTCTTC

size: -
D: -
J: TRBJ1-5
V: TRBV21-1
CDR3: CASSKDGTGGFSNQPQHF
DNA: TGTGCCAGCAGCAAAGACGGGACAGGGGGCTTTAGCAATCAGCCCCAGCATTTT

size: -
D: TRBD2
J: TRBJ2-1
V: TRBV4-2
CDR3: CASSQLAESSYNEQFF
DNA: TGTGCCAGCAGCCAACTAGCGGAAAGCTCCTACAATGAGCAGTTCTTC

size: -
D: TRBD2
J: TRBJ2-3
V: TRBV7-9
CDR3: CASSSPSGRADTQYF
DNA: TGTGCCAGCAGCTCACCTAGCGGGAGAGCAGATACGCAGTATTTT

size: -
D: -
J: TRBJ2-2
V: TRBV7-9
CDR3: CASSLETGELFF
DNA: TGTGCCAGCAGCTTAGAAACCGGGGAGCTGTTTTTT

size: -
D: -
J: TRBJ2-1
V: TRBV7-2
CDR3: CASSLGSSTYNEQFF
DNA: TGTGCCAGCAGCTTAGGGTCAAGCACCTACAATGAGCAGTTCTTC

size: -
D: TRBD2
J: TRBJ2-7
V: TRBV5-4
CDR3: CASSPGTSGREQYF
DNA: TGTGCCAGCAGCCCAGGGACTAGCGGGAGAGAGCAGTACTTC

size: -
D: TRBD2
J: TRBJ2-2
V: TRBV19
CDR3: CASTIWRERSSTGELFF
DNA: TGTGCCAGTACAATTTGGCGGGAGCGGTCTTCAACCGGGGAGCTGTTTTTT

size: -
D: -
J: TRBJ1-1
V: TRBV4-2
CDR3: CASSQDQGRAPEAFF
DNA: TGTGCCAGCAGCCAAGATCAGGGGCGCGCCCCTGAAGCTTTCTTT

size: -
D: TRBD1
J: TRBJ2-1
V: TRBV5-1
CDR3: CASSPGQGYNEQFF
DNA: TGCGCCAGCAGCCCGGGACAGGGGTACAATGAGCAGTTCTTC

size: -
D: -
J: TRBJ1-5
V: TRBV4-3
CDR3: CASSQDFSSYSNQPQHF
DNA: TGCGCCAGCAGCCAAGATTTTTCATCGTATAGCAATCAGCCCCAGCATTTT